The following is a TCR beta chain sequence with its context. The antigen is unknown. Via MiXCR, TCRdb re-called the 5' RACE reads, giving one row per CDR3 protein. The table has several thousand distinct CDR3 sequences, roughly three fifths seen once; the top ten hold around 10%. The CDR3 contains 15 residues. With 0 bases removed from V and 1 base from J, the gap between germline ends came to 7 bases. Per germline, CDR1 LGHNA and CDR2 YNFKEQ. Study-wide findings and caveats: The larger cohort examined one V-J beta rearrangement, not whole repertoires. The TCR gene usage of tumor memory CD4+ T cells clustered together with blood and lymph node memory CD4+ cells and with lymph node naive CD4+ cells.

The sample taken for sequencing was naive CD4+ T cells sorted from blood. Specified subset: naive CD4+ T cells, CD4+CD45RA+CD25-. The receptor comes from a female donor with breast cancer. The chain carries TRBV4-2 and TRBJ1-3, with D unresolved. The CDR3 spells CASSQDGDSGNTIYF. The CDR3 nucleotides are TGTGCCAGCAGCCAAGATGGAGATTCTGGAAACACCATATATTTT.